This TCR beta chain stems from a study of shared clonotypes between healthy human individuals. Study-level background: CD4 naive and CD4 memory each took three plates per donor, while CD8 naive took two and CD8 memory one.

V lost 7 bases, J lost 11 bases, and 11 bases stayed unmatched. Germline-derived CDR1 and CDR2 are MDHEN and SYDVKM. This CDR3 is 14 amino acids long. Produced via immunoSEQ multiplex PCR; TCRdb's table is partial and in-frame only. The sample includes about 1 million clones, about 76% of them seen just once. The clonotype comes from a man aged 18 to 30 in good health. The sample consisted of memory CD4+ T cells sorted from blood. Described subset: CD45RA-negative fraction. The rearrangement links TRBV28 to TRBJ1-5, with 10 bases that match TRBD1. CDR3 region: CASNFADRGLTQHF. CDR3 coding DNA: TGTGCCAGCAATTTTGCGGACAGGGGGTTAACCCAGCATTTT.